This T cell receptor (beta chain) was retrieved from a study of CD8 T cells in Susac syndrome. General study findings and limits: In total CD8+ repertoires, some 17 Susac-specific public clones were found, and in CD8+ TEMRA repertoires, roughly five were found.

Reverse transcription of roughly 0.45 to 1 ug RNA used random hexamers. TCRdb used MiXCR to reprocess the immunoSEQ multiplex PCR reads, holding one entry per CDR3 protein. The profile covers about 83,000 distinct CDR3 sequences, with roughly 95% appearing a single time and around 0.43% taken by the ten largest. Losses at the gene ends were 8 bases for V and 5 bases for J; bases not matched to a gene: 8. The length of the CDR3 is 14 residues. The germline CDR1 and CDR2 sequences are LNHDA and SQIVND (reference sequence). A remark on this clonotype: No antigen is known for it.

The chain has TRBV19 and TRBJ2-1; 8 nucleotides match TRBD2. The sequenced sample was CD8+ T cells from PBMCs. This TCR derives from a human donor with Susac syndrome. For the CDR3, the DNA is TGTGCCAGTTCCAGCGGGAGTGGCAACAATGAGCAGTTCTTC. Translated, it gives CASSSGSGNNEQFF.